These 28 T cell receptor beta chains came from one sample sequenced in a study of cytomegalovirus exposure and HLA in healthy donors. Primers included in the PCR were 60 Vbeta and 13 Jbeta primers. This table comes from immunoSEQ multiplex PCR, and its TCRdb copy is limited to in-frame clones, with some not included. Here the sample spans approximately 200,000 clones, approximately 75% being singletons. The source material was PBMCs. These receptors were obtained from a man aged 25-45 years in good health and CMV-seropositive.

The V call is TRBV10-3, the J call TRBJ2-5; D might be TRBD1 (6 bases). Deletions cut 0 bases from V and 2 bases from J, with 7 bases between. The CDR3 is 14 residues long. Germline V CDR1 and CDR2: ENHRY, SYGVKD. The CDR3 is CAISESGAQETQYF. The CDR3 DNA follows: TGTGCCATCAGTGAGTCGGGGGCTCAAGAGACCCAGTACTTC.

The gene calls are TRBV7-9 and TRBJ2-3; D not resolved. The V gene lost 8 bases and the J gene lost 5 bases, with 8 bases spanning the gap. The CDR3 contains 11 residues. Germline V lookup: CDR1 SEHNR, CDR2 FQNEAQ (reference sequence). CDR3 sequence reads: CASLGGDTQYF. For the CDR3, the DNA is TGTGCCAGCCTAGGCGGAGATACGCAGTATTTT.

The chain is built from TRBV19 and TRBJ1-2; D remains ambiguous. V dropped 3 bases and J dropped 4 bases, with 9 bases sitting between them. The CDR3 is 13 residues long. Germline values: CDR1 LNHDA, CDR2 SQIVND (reference sequence). Written as DNA, the CDR3 is TGTGCCAGTAGTATCGGAGTTCTCTATGGCTACACCTTC. This codes for CASSIGVLYGYTF.

The V gene is TRBV6-5, the J gene TRBJ2-7, with 7 bases fitting TRBD2. V lost 0 bases and J lost 7; bases outside the gene matches: 12. Germline CDR1 is MNHEY and CDR2 is SVGAGI. The CDR3 sequence is 16 residues long. For the CDR3, the DNA is TGTGCCAGCAGTTACTCCCTCCGGAGCGGGATGGAAGAGCAGTACTTC. Amino acids: CASSYSLRSGMEEQYF.

V gene TRBV5-4 combines with J gene TRBJ2-3; D perhaps matches TRBD2 (6 bases). The CDR3 has 15 amino acids. Germline CDR1 SGHNT, CDR2 YYREEE (reference sequence). The ends were cut back, 4 bases at V and 8 bases at J, with 20 bases in the middle. The DNA of the CDR3 is TGTGCCAGCAGCCCTTCCGGGACGGGGGAAGGTACGCAGTATTTT. As protein: CASSPSGTGEGTQYF. Using reference TRBV5-4 and TRBJ2-3 for the parts outside the CDR3, the full variable domain is ETGVTQSPTHLIKTRGQQVTLRCSSQSGHNTVSWYQQALGQGPQFIFQYYREEENGRGNFPPRFSGLQFPNYSSELNVNALELDDSALYLCASSPSGTGEGTQYFGPGTRLTVL.

This chain connects TRBV19 to TRBJ2-5; D perhaps matches TRBD1 (6 bases). Trimming cost V 6 bases and J 3 bases, with 17 bases left between them. The CDR3 runs 15 residues. Looked up from germline, CDR1 is LNHDA and CDR2 is SQIVND (reference sequence). CDR3 residues: CASSRSTAGEETQYF. CDR3 DNA: TGTGCCAGTAGCCGATCCACAGCAGGGGAAGAGACCCAGTACTTC.

The gene calls are TRBV19 and TRBJ2-2, with 10 bases aligning to TRBD1. Germline V gene data show CDR1 as LNHDA and CDR2 as SQIVND (reference sequence). The CDR3 length is 17 residues. Trimming removed 8 bases from V and 5 bases from J; junction bases left unmatched: 14. CDR3 DNA: TGTGCCAGTGTAGACAGGGGGCGGAGGGCTGGAACCGGGGAGCTGTTTTTT. As protein: CASVDRGRRAGTGELFF.

This rearrangement joins TRBV29-1 to TRBJ2-3; TRBD2 is a possible D gene (5 bases). The V gene's germline CDR1 is SQVTM and CDR2 ANQGSEA. The CDR3 consists of 14 residues. Trimming shortened V by 1 base and J by 2 bases, and 10 bases separated the two germline ends. CDR3 protein: CSVEVSLVTDTQYF. The CDR3 nucleotides read TGCAGCGTTGAAGTTTCACTAGTCACAGATACGCAGTATTTT.

J is TRBJ2-1 and V is TRBV7-3; TRBD1 matches at 7 bases. The CDR3 is 13 amino acids. Germline V gene data show CDR1 as SGHTA and CDR2 as FQGTGA. Trimming removed 5 bases from V and 6 bases from J; junction bases left unmatched: 4. The DNA for the CDR3 is TGTGCCAGCAGCCCGGGACAGTTCAATGAGCAGTTCTTC. It codes for CASSPGQFNEQFF.

This clone was seen more than once but under ten times. The V call is TRBV29-1, the J call TRBJ2-3, with 7 bases fitting TRBD2. With V trimmed by 6 bases and J by 0 bases, 3 bases remained unmatched. This CDR3 has 13 amino acids. Germline V gives CDR1 SQVTM, CDR2 ANQGSEA. The CDR3 sequence is CSVRGSSTDTQYF. DNA for the CDR3: TGCAGCGTGCGGGGGTCTAGCACAGATACGCAGTATTTT.

This clone was counted only a few times. V usage is TRBV19 and J usage is TRBJ1-4; no firm D call. The CDR3 has 18 amino acids. V was cut by 7 bases and J by 0 bases, with 21 bases left in between. The germline V gene has CDR1 LNHDA and CDR2 SQIVND (reference sequence). CDR3 in DNA: TGTGCCAGTACCCTAAATCGATTAGGTGGAGCAACTAATGAAAAACTGTTTTTT. This sequence encodes CASTLNRLGGATNEKLFF.

This clone has more than one count but fewer than ten. V is TRBV30 and J is TRBJ2-1; possibly TRBD2 for D (5 bases). The V end lost 3 bases, the J end lost 0 bases, and 9 bases lay between the germline ends. This CDR3 comprises 14 residues. CDR1 is GTSNPN, CDR2 SVGIG, per germline (reference sequence). This CDR3 is CAWRDSGSYNEQFF. Written as DNA, the CDR3 is TGTGCCTGGAGGGACTCCGGCTCCTACAATGAGCAGTTCTTC. Variable domain in full (rest from reference TRBV30 and TRBJ2-1): SQTIHQWPATLVQPVGSPLSLECTVEGTSNPNLYWYRQAAGRGLQLLFYSVGIGQISSEVPQNLSASRPQDRQFILSSKKLLLSDSGFYLCAWRDSGSYNEQFFGPGTRLTVL.

This clone was counted a single time. The genes are TRBV4-3 and TRBJ2-7, with 7 nucleotides matching TRBD2. V gave up 1 base and J gave up 5 bases; unmatched junction bases: 11. This CDR3 region has 16 residues. Germline V gene sequence: CDR1 LGHNA, CDR2 YSLEER. The CDR3 DNA reads as TGCGCCAGCAGCCAAGCAACGTCAGCGGGGTCCCACGAGCAGTACTTC. This translates into CASSQATSAGSHEQYF.

This sequence joins TRBV10-3 and TRBJ1-2; 11 bases match TRBD1. V shed 3 bases and J 4 bases; nucleotides not matched to a gene: 10. Germline V gives CDR1 ENHRY, CDR2 SYGVKD. The CDR3 sequence is 17 residues long. The DNA of the CDR3 is TGTGCCATCAGTGACGCCTCCGGGACAGGGGGGCTCTATGGCTACACCTTC. It codes for CAISDASGTGGLYGYTF.

There are a few counts of this clone. This chain joins TRBV6-1 and TRBJ2-3, with a weak D call TRBD2 (5 bases). V was cut by 2 bases and J by 1 base, with 13 bases left in between. Germline lookup yields CDR1 MNHNS and CDR2 SASEGT. CDR3 size: 16 residues. CDR3 residues: CASSEIGWRGTDTQYF. The CDR3 DNA reads TGTGCCAGCAGTGAAATCGGTTGGCGGGGCACAGATACGCAGTATTTT.

The chain employs TRBV9 and TRBJ2-3; a possible D gene is TRBD2 (6 bases). The germline gives CDR1 SGDLS, CDR2 YYNGEE. V dropped 8 bases and J dropped 6 bases, with 19 bases sitting between them. CDR3 length: 14 residues. The CDR3 nucleotides read TGTGCCAGTAACCCTGGGGGGTCCAGGGATACGCAGTATTTT. Translation gives CASNPGGSRDTQYF.

This clone was observed a single time. This chain links TRBV2 with TRBJ2-3; D is undetermined. V was clipped by 5 bases and J by 6 bases, with 6 bases between them. The CDR3 has 11 residues. Looked up from germline, CDR1 is SNHLY and CDR2 is FYNNEI. For the CDR3, the DNA is TGTGCCAGCAGTACCGCGGATACGCAGTATTTT. It translates to CASSTADTQYF.

A single count supports this clone. The rearrangement links TRBV5-4 to TRBJ2-1; D remains unclear. Germline CDR1 and CDR2: SGHNT and YYREEE (reference sequence). This CDR3 contains 15 residues. V was shortened by 0 bases and J by 2 bases, with 9 bases between the two germline ends. This CDR3 is CASSLAGSPYNEQFF. CDR3 nucleotides: TGTGCCAGCAGCTTGGCGGGTTCCCCCTACAATGAGCAGTTCTTC.

CDR3 DNA: TGTGCCAGCAGTCAAAAGACAGGGGGGCAAGGTGAGCAGTTCTTC. Translation: CASSQKTGGQGEQFF. V is TRBV7-6 and J is TRBJ2-1; 9 nucleotides align to TRBD1. Trimming took 6 bases from V and 9 from J; bases not matched to a gene: 12. Germline V CDR1 and CDR2: SGHVS, FNYEAQ. This CDR3 has 15 residues.

V gene TRBV6-5 combines with J gene TRBJ2-2; 14 bases agree with TRBD2. V lost 8 bases to trimming and J lost 7 bases; unmatched junction nucleotides: 6. Germline lookup yields CDR1 MNHEY and CDR2 SVGAGI. The CDR3 loop spans 15 amino acids. The CDR3: CASQTSGRAGGELFF. The CDR3, as DNA: TGTGCCAGCCAGACTAGCGGGAGGGCGGGCGGGGAGCTGTTTTTT.

The rearrangement joins TRBV5-1 to TRBJ1-1, with a tentative D call TRBD1 (5 bases). Trimming shortened V by 4 bases and J by 0 bases, and 13 bases separated the two germline ends. The CDR3 contains 15 residues. Germline loops: CDR1 SGHRS, CDR2 YFSETQ. The CDR3 reads CASSLGGDLNTEAFF. CDR3 DNA sequence: TGCGCCAGCAGCCTTGGTGGGGACTTGAACACTGAAGCTTTCTTT.

With respect to this clone: The germline gene is not matched at one end of the junction; a read error may be the cause. Within the sample, other DNA sequences also encode this same CDR3. This chain links TRBV7-3 with TRBJ2-3; TRBD1 matches at 8 bases. The CDR3 is 13 amino acids. Germline V gene data show CDR1 as SGHTA and CDR2 as FQGTGA. CDR3 bases: TGTGCCAGCAGCTGGACAGGGCAGGGTACGCAGTACTTT. Translation: CASSWTGQGTQYF. The entire variable domain, with the rest obtained from reference TRBV7-3 and TRBJ2-3, is as follows: GAGVSQTPSNKVTEKGKYVELRCDPISGHTALYWYRQSLGQGPEFLIYFQGTGAADDSGLPNDRFFAVRPEGSVSTLKIQRTERGDSAVYLCASSWTGQGTQYFGPGTRLTVL.

This chain joins TRBV6-6 and TRBJ1-4; D is unresolved. The CDR3 length is 13 residues. Trimming removed 2 bases at V and 12 bases at J, with 13 bases between. Germline V gene sequence: CDR1 MNHNY, CDR2 SVGAGI (reference sequence). The CDR3: CASSYGGFSELFF. CDR3 nucleotide sequence: TGTGCCAGCAGTTACGGAGGTTTTAGCGAACTGTTTTTT.

The chain has TRBV18 and TRBJ2-7, with a weak D call TRBD2 (5 bases). Germline V lookup: CDR1 KGHSH, CDR2 LQKENI. This CDR3 spans 13 amino acids. The ends were cut back, 2 bases at V and 5 bases at J, with 10 bases in the middle. The chain's CDR3 is CASSPDLAHEQYF. CDR3 nucleotides: TGTGCCAGCTCACCAGACCTAGCCCACGAGCAGTACTTC.

This chain uses TRBV6-5 with TRBJ1-2; a weak D match, TRBD1 (5 bases). This CDR3 has 16 amino acids. V shed 0 bases and J shed 6 bases, with 17 bases lying between them. Germline V gene sequence: CDR1 MNHEY, CDR2 SVGAGI. The CDR3 is CASSYSKRGGVDGYTF. DNA for the CDR3: TGTGCCAGCAGTTACTCGAAAAGGGGAGGAGTGGATGGCTACACCTTC.

The chain joins TRBV7-3 to TRBJ1-2, with 9 bases aligning to TRBD1. Germline CDR1 and CDR2: SGHTA and FQGTGA. CDR3 size: 15 residues. The junction had 5 bases not matched to a gene; V was cut back by 5 bases and J by 1 base. The CDR3, as DNA: TGTGCCAGCAGCCCAGGACAGGGGTATAACTATGGCTACACCTTC. It codes for CASSPGQGYNYGYTF.

This clone came up a few times. The rearrangement uses TRBV28 and TRBJ2-7; TRBD1 is a possible D gene (6 bases). The CDR3 is 17 amino acids. Per germline, CDR1 MDHEN and CDR2 SYDVKM. V dropped 7 bases and J dropped 0 bases, with 22 bases sitting between them. DNA of the CDR3: TGTGCCAGCACCCAGGGGCAGGTTGATTACCTCTCCTACGAGCAGTACTTC. This sequence encodes CASTQGQVDYLSYEQYF.

This clone was counted between two and nine times. The chain joins TRBV29-1 to TRBJ2-6; possible D gene TRBD1, 5 bases. Trimming removed 5 bases from V and 0 bases from J, with 8 bases in between. This CDR3 is built from 14 residues. Looked up from germline, CDR1 is SQVTM and CDR2 is ANQGSEA. CDR3 in amino acids: CSVKGLSGANVLTF. CDR3 nucleotide sequence: TGCAGCGTTAAGGGGCTCTCTGGGGCCAACGTCCTGACTTTC.